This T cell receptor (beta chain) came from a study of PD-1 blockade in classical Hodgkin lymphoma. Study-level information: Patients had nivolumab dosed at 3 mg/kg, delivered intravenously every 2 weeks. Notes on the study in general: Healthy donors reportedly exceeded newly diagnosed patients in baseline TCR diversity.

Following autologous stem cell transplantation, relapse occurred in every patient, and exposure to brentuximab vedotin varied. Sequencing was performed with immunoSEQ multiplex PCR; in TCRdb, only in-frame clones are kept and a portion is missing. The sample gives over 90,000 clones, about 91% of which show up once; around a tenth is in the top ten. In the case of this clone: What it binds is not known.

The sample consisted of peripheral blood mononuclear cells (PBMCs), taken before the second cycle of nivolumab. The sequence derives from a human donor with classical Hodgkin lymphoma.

CDR3 nucleotide sequence: TGTGCCAGCCTTGGGTCCTCCTATAATTCACCCCTCCACTTT. It translates to CASLGSSYNSPLHF. The chain links TRBV5-6 to TRBJ1-6; D unresolved. This CDR3 is 14 amino acids long. CDR1 and CDR2 (germline): SGHDT, YYEEEE. Trimming stripped 7 bases from V and 0 bases from J, with 8 bases between.